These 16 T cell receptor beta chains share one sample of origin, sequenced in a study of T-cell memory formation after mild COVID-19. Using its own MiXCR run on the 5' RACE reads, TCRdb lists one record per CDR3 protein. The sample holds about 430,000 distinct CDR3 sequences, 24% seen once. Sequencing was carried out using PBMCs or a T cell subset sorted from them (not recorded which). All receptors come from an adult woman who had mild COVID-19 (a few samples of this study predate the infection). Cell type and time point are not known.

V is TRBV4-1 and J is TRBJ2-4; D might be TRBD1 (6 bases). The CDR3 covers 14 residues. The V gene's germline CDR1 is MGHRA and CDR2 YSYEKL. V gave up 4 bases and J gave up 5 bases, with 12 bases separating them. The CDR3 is CASSLGTSENIQYF. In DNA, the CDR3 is TGCGCCAGCAGCCTAGGGACATCAGAAAACATTCAGTACTTC.

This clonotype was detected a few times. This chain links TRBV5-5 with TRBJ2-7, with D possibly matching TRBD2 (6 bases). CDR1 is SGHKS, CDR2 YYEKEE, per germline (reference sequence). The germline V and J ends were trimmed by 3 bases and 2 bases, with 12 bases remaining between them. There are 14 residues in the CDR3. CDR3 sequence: CASSSRGGAYEQYF. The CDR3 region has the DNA TGTGCCAGCAGCTCCCGGGGAGGCGCCTACGAGCAGTACTTC.

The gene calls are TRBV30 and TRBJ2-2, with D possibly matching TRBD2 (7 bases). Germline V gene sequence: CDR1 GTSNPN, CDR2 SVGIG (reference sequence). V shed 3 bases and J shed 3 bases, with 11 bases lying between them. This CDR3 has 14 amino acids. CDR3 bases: TGTGCCTGGAGAGTAGGGGGGGACACCGGGGAGCTGTTTTTT. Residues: CAWRVGGDTGELFF.

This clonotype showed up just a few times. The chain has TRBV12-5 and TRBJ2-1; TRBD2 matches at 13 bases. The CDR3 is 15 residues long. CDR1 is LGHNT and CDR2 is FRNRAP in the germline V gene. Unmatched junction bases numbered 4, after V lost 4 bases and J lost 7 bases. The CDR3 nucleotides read TGTGCTAGTGGTTCTTGGACTAGCGGGAGAAATGAGCAGTTCTTC. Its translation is CASGSWTSGRNEQFF.

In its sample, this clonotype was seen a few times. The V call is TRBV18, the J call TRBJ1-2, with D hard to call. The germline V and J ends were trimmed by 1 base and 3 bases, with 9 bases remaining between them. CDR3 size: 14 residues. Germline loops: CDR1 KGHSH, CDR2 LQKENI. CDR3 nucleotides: TGTGCCAGCTCACCACGACATGGAGACTATGGCTACACCTTC. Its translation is CASSPRHGDYGYTF.

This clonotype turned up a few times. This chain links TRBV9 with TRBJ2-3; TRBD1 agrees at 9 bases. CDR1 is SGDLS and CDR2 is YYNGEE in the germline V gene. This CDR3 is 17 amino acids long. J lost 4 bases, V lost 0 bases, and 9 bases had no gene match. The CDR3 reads CASSVATGTGRADTQYF. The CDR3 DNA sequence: TGTGCCAGCAGCGTAGCTACTGGGACAGGGAGGGCAGATACGCAGTATTTT.

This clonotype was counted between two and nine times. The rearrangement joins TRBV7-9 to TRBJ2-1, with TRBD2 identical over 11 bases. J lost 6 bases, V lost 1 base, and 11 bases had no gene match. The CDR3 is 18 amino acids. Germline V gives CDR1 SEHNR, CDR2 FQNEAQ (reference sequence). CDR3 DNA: TGTGCCAGCAGCTTAGTTGGGCTAGCGGGAGGTTCTTTCAATGAGCAGTTCTTC. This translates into CASSLVGLAGGSFNEQFF.

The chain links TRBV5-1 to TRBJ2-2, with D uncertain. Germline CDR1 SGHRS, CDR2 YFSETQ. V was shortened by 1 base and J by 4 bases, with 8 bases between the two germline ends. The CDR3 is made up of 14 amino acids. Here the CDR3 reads CASSLSSSTGELFF. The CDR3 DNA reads TGCGCCAGCAGCTTGTCATCCTCCACCGGGGAGCTGTTTTTT.

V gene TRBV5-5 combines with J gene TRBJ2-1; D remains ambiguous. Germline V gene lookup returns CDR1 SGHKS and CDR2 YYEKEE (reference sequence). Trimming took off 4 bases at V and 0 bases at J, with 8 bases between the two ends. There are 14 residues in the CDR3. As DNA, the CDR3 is TGTGCCAGCAGCGCGCCGAGCTCCTACAATGAGCAGTTCTTC. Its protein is CASSAPSSYNEQFF.

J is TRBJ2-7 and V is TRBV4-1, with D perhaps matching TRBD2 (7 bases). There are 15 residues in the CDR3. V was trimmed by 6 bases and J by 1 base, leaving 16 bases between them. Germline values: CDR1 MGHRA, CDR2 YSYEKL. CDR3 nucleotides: TGCGCCAGCAGGGCCCTTGCGGGGGCTTCCTACGAGCAGTACTTC. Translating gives CASRALAGASYEQYF.

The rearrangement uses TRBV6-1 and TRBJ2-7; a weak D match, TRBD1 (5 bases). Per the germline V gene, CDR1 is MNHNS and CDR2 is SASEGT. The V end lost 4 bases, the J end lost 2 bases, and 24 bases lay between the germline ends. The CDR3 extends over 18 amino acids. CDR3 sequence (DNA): TGTGCCAGCAGTGTAAATCAGGGATGGACCGCCTCGGCCTACGAGCAGTACTTC. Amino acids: CASSVNQGWTASAYEQYF.

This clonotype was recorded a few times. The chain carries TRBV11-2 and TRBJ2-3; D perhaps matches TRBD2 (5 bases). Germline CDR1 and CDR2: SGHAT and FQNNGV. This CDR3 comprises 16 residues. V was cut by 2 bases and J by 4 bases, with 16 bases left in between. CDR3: CASSLLLEPVADTQYF. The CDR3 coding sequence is TGTGCCAGCAGCTTACTACTAGAGCCGGTCGCAGATACGCAGTATTTT.

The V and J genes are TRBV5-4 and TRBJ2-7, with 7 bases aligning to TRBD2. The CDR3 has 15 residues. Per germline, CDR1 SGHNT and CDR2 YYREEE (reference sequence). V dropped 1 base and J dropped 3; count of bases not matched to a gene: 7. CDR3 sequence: CASSLFAGAGYEQYF. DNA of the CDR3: TGTGCCAGCAGCTTGTTTGCGGGAGCTGGCTACGAGCAGTACTTC.

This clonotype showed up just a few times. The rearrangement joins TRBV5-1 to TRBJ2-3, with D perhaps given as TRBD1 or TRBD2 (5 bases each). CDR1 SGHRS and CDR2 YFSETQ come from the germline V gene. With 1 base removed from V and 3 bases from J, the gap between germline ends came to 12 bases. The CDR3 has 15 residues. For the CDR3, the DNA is TGCGCCAGCAGCTTGCAGGGAGACGGGACAGATACGCAGTATTTT. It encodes CASSLQGDGTDTQYF.

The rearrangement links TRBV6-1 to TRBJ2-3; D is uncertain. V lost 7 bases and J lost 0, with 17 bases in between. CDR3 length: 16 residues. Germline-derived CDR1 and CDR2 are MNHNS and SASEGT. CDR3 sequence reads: CASTTGHSLSTDTQYF. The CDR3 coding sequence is TGTGCCAGCACCACGGGTCACAGCCTTAGCACAGATACGCAGTATTTT.

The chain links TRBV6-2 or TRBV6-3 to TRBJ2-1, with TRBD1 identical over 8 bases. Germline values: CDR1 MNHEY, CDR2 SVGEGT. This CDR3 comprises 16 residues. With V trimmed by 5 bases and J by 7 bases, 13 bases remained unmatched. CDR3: CASSRRGQGLVNEQFF. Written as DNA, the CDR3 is TGTGCCAGCAGTCGCCGAGGACAGGGATTAGTGAATGAGCAGTTCTTC.